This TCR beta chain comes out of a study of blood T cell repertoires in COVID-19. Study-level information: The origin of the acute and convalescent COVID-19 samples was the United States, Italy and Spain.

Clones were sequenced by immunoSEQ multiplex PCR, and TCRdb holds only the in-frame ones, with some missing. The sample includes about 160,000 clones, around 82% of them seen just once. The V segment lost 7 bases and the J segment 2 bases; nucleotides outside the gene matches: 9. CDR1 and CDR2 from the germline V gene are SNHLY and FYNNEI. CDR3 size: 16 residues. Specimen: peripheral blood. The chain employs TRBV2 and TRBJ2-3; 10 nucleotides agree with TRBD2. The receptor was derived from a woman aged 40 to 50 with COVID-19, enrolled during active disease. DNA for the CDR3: TGTGCCAGCAAAAGGAGGACTAGCGGTATCACAGATACGCAGTATTTT. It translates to CASKRRTSGITDTQYF.